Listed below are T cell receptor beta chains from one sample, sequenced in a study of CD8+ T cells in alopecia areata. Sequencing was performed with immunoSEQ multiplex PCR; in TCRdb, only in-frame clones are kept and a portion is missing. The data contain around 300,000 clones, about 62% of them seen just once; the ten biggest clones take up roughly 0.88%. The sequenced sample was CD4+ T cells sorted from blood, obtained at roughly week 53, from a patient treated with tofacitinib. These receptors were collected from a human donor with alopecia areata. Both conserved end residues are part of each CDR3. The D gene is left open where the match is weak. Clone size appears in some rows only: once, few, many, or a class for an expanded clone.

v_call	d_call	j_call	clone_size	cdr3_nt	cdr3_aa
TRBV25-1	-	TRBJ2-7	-	TGTGCCAGCAGCTTTCTCGACAGGCCCTCCTACGAGCAGTACTTC	CASSFLDRPSYEQYF
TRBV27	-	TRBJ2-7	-	TGTGCCAGCAGTTCAAGCTCCTACGAGCAGTACTTC	CASSSSSYEQYF
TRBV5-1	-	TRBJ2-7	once	TGCGCCAGCAGCTCCGGGAGCTACGAGCAGTACTTC	CASSSGSYEQYF
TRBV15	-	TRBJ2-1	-	TGTGCCACCAGCACCCCTCGGTGGGGACAACTATCCTACAATGAGCAGTTCTTC	CATSTPRWGQLSYNEQFF
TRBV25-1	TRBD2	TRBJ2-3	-	TGTGCCAGCAGATCTAGCGGGGGGCTCACAGATACGCAGTATTTT	CASRSSGGLTDTQYF
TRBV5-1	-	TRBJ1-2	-	TGCGCCAGCAGCTTGGGACCGGGGTCTGAAGGCTACACCTTC	CASSLGPGSEGYTF
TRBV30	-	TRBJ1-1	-	TGTGCCTGGAGTGTACTTCAGGCTAACACTGAAGCTTTCTTT	CAWSVLQANTEAFF
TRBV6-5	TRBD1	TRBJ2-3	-	TGTGCCAGCAGTTACGGACAGGGCGGCACAGATACGCAGTATTTT	CASSYGQGGTDTQYF
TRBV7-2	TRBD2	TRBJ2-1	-	TGTGCCAGCAGCCCTAGGCGCGGGGGAGAGCAGTTCTTC	CASSPRRGGEQFF
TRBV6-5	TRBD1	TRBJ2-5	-	TGTGCCAGCAGGAACAGGGGATGGGAGACCCAGTACTTC	CASRNRGWETQYF
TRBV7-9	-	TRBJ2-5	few	TGTGCCAGCAGCCCAGGGGAGTACCAAGAGACCCAGTACTTC	CASSPGEYQETQYF
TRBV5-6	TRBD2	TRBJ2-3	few	TGTGCCAGCAGCCCAGCGGGGGCCGGGACAGATACGCAGTATTTT	CASSPAGAGTDTQYF
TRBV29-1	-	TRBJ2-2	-	TGCACCTGTAGCGAAAACACCGGGGAGCTGTTTTTT	CTCSENTGELFF
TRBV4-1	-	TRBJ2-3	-	TGCGCCAGCAGCCAAGATGGAACTACGGGTACGCAGTATTTT	CASSQDGTTGTQYF
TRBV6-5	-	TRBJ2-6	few	TGTGCCAGCAGTGTTCCGGGGGCCAACGTCCTGACTTTC	CASSVPGANVLTF
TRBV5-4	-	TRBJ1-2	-	TGTGCCAGCAGCTACCGAGCCCCTAACTATGGCTACACCTTC	CASSYRAPNYGYTF
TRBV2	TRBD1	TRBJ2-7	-	TGTGCCAGCAGACTGACAGGGCTCTACGAGCAGTACTTC	CASRLTGLYEQYF
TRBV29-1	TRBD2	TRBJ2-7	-	TGCAGCGTTGAAGGGGGAATAGCGGGGAGCTCCTACGAGCAGTACTTC	CSVEGGIAGSSYEQYF
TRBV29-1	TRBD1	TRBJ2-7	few	TGCAGCGCAGGACAGGGTGAATACGAGCAGTACTTC	CSAGQGEYEQYF
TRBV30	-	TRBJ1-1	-	TGTGCCTGGAGTGTATCGAGGCAGGGCTCTGAAGCTTTCTTT	CAWSVSRQGSEAFF
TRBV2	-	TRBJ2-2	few	TGTGCCAGCAGTGTCCAGGGTAGCGGGGAGCTGTTTTTT	CASSVQGSGELFF
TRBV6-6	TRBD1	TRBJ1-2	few	TGTGCCACCGGACAGGTGTATGGCTACACCTTC	CATGQVYGYTF
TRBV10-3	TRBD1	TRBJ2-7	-	TGTGCCATCAGAAGGGTCGGACAGGGTTACGAGCAGTACTTC	CAIRRVGQGYEQYF
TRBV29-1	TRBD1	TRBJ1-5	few	TGCAGCGTCGGGACAGTCAATCAGCCCCAGCATTTT	CSVGTVNQPQHF
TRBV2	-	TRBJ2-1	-	TGTGCCAGCAGTGAACGGGCCCATGAGCAGTTCTTC	CASSERAHEQFF
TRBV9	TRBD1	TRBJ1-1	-	TGTGCCAGCAGCGTCGGGACAGGGAACACTGAAGCTTTCTTT	CASSVGTGNTEAFF
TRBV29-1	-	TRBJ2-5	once	TGCAGCGTCGGGAGGACAGCCACCACTCAAGAGACCCAGTACTTC	CSVGRTATTQETQYF
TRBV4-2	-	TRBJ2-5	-	TGTGCCAGCAGCCCCCGACTCCAAGAGACCCAGTACTTC	CASSPRLQETQYF
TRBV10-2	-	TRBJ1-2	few	TGCGCCAGCAGTGAGTCGAGGCAGGTCAATGGCTACACCTTC	CASSESRQVNGYTF
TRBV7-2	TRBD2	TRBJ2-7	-	TGTGCCAGCAGCTTCACCGGACTAGCCTACGAGCAGTACTTC	CASSFTGLAYEQYF
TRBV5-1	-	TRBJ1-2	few	TGCGCCAGCAGCTGGACAGATGCGAACTATGGCTACACCTTC	CASSWTDANYGYTF
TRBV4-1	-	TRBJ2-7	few	TGCGCCAGCAAAGGTCTCTCCTACGAGCAGTACTTC	CASKGLSYEQYF
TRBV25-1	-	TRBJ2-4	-	TGTGCCAGCAGTGATCGAAAGCCCTGGAACATTCAGTACTTC	CASSDRKPWNIQYF
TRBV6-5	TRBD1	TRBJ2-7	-	TGTGCCAGCAGTTACACTTGGCAGGGGGCTTACGAGCAGTACTTC	CASSYTWQGAYEQYF
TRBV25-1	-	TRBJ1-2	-	TGTGCCAGCAGTGGTGTATCCCGGGGCTTCTATGGCTACACCTTC	CASSGVSRGFYGYTF
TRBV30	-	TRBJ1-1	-	TGTGCCTGGAGCGGAGTGTACCGGCGTCCGAACACTGAAGCTTTCTTT	CAWSGVYRRPNTEAFF
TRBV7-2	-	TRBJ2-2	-	TGTGCCAGCAGCTTAGCCGGGAAAAACACCGGGGAGCTGTTTTTT	CASSLAGKNTGELFF
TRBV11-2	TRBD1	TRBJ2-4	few	TGTGCCAGCAGCACCTGGACAGGGAAAGGGTTAGCCAAAAACATTCAGTACTTC	CASSTWTGKGLAKNIQYF
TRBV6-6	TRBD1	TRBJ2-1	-	TGTGCCAGCAGTCCCTCTAGGGGGCCCAATGAGCAGTTCTTC	CASSPSRGPNEQFF
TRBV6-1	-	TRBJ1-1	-	TGTGCCAGCAGGGTGCCCGGGGGGAACACTGAAGCTTTCTTT	CASRVPGGNTEAFF
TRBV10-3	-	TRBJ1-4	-	TGTGCCATCAGTGCTCGCCAGACTGCAACTAATGAAAAACTGTTTTTT	CAISARQTATNEKLFF
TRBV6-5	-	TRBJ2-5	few	TGTGCCAGCACCCCAGGGCCCCGGGAGACCCAGTACTTC	CASTPGPRETQYF
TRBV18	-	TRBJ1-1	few	TGTGCCAGCTCACCACAGGGGATGAACACTGAAGCTTTCTTT	CASSPQGMNTEAFF
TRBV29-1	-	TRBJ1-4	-	TGCAGCGTTCGGGTGGGAAAACTGTTTTTT	CSVRVGKLFF
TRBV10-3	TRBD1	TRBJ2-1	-	TGTGCCATCGGGGAGACAGGGAAGGGCCTCGACGAGCAGTTCTTC	CAIGETGKGLDEQFF
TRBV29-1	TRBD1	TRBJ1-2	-	TGCAGCGCTGGGACAGGTGATAACTATGGCTACACCTTC	CSAGTGDNYGYTF
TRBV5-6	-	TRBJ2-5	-	TGTGCCAGCAGCGCTGACATGGGGGAGACCCAGTACTTC	CASSADMGETQYF
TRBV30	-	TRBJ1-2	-	TGTGCCTGGACAGGGGACGGCGGCTACACCTTC	CAWTGDGGYTF
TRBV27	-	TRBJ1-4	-	TGTGCCAGCAGTCCCGCCAGGGGACGGAATGAAAAACTGTTTTTT	CASSPARGRNEKLFF